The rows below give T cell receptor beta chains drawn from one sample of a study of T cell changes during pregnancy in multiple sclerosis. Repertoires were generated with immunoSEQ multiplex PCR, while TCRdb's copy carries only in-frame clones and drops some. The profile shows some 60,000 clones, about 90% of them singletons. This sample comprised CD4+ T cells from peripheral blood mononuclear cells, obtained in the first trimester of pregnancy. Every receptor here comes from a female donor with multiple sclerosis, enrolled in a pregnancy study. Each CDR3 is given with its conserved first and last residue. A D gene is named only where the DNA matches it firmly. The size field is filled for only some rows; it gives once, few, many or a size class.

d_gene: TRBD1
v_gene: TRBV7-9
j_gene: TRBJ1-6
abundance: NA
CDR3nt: TGTGCCAGCAGCTTAATGCAGGGGGCAGCCCTCCACTTT
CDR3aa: CASSLMQGAALHF

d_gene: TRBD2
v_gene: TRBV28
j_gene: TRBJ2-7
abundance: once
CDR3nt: TGTGCCAGCAGTTCCCCGCAGCGGGGGGCCTCATCCGAGCAGTACTTC
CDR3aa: CASSSPQRGASSEQYF

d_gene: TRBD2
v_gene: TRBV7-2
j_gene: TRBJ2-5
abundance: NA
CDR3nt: TGTGCCAGCAGCTTTCCGACTAGCGGGCCCCAGTACTTC
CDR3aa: CASSFPTSGPQYF

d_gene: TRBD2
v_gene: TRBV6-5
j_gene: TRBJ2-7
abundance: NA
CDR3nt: TGTGCCAGCGAGAAGCGGGGGGGCAGTTACGAGCAGTACTTC
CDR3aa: CASEKRGGSYEQYF

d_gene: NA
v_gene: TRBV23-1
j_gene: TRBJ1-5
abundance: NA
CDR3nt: TGCGCCAGCAGTCATCGAGCGGGGGGCGTCCGATTTGGGCCCCAGCATTTT
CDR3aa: CASSHRAGGVRFGPQHF

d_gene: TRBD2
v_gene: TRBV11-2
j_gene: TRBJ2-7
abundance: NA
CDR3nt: TGTGCCAGCAGTCGGGAGGCACTGTACGAGCAGTACTTC
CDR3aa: CASSREALYEQYF

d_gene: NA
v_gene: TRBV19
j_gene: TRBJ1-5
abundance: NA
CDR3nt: TGTGCCAGTAGTATAGGACAGTACGATCAGCCCCAGCATTTT
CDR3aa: CASSIGQYDQPQHF

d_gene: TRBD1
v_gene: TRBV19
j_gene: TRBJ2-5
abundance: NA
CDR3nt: TGTGCCAGTAATGACAGGGGGCTTGGAGAGACCCAGTACTTC
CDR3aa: CASNDRGLGETQYF

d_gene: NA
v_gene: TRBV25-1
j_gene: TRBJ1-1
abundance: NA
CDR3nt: TGTGCCAGCAGTGCACGGACAGTGAACACTGAAGCTTTCTTT
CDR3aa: CASSARTVNTEAFF

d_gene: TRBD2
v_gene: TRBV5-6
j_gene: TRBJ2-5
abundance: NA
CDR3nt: TGTGCCAGCAGCAAGAGACTAGCGGGGGGGGAGACCCAGTACTTC
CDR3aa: CASSKRLAGGETQYF

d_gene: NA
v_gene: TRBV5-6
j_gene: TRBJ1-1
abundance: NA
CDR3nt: TGTGCCAGCAGCGGTGAGTGGGGGCGGGCCACTGAAGCTTTCTTT
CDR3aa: CASSGEWGRATEAFF

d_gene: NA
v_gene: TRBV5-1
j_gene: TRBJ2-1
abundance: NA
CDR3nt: TGCGCCAGCAGCTTGGCCTTGTACAATGAGCAGTTCTTC
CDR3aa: CASSLALYNEQFF

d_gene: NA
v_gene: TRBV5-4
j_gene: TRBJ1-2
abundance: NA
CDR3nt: TGTGCCAGCAGCTTGGAGGGGAACTATGGCTACACCTTC
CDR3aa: CASSLEGNYGYTF

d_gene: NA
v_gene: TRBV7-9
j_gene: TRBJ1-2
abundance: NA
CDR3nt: TGTGCCAGCAGCATAGACGGTGGGAGCGGCTACACCTTC
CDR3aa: CASSIDGGSGYTF

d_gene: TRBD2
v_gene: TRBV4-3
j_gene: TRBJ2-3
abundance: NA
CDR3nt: TGCGCCAGCAGCCAAGATTACGGGGGGGCAACAGATATGCAGTATTTT
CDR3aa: CASSQDYGGATDMQYF

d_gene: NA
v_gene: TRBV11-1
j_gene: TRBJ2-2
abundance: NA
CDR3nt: TGTGCCAGCAGCTTATGGGGGGCGAACACCGGGGAGCTGTTTTTT
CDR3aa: CASSLWGANTGELFF

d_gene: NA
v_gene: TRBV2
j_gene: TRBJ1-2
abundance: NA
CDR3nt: TGTGCCAGCAGTCCGGACACTTCTAACTATGGCTACACCTTC
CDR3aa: CASSPDTSNYGYTF

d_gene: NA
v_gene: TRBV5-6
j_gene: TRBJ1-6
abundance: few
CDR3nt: TGTGCCAGCAGCTTTCAGCGATTAGAACCCCTCCACTTT
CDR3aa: CASSFQRLEPLHF

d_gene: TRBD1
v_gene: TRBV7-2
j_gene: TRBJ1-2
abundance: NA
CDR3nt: TGTGCCAGCAGCTTAGGGGTGGGGTCAGACAGGGTGTATGGCTACACCTTC
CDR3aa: CASSLGVGSDRVYGYTF

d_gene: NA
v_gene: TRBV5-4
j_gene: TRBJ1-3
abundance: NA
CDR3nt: TGTGCCAGCAGCCAAGGACTCCGCTCTGGAAACACCATATATTTT
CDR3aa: CASSQGLRSGNTIYF

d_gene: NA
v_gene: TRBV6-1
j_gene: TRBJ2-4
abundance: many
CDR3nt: TGTGCCAGCAGTGTGGGACTGGTGAAGGAGATTCAGTACTTC
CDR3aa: CASSVGLVKEIQYF

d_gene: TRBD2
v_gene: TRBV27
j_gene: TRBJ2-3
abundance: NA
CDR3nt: TGTGCCAGCAGTTTACCGGGACTAGCGGGGAAAGATACGCAGTATTTT
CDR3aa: CASSLPGLAGKDTQYF

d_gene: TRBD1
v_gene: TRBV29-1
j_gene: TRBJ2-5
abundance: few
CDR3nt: TGCAGCGTTGATACAGGGGGTCAAGAGACCCAGTACTTC
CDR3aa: CSVDTGGQETQYF

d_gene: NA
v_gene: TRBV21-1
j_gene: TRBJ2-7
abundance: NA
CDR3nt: TGTGCCAGCAGCAAAGTCCGTCGTGGGAGAGACTACGAGCAGTACTTC
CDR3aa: CASSKVRRGRDYEQYF

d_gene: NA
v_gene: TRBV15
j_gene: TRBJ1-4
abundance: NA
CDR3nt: TGTGCCACCAGCAGTCAGAGGGTCGGGGAAAAACTGTTTTTT
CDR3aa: CATSSQRVGEKLFF

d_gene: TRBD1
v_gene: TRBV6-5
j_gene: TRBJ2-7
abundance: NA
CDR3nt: TGTGCCAGCAGCCAGGGACAGACATACGAGCAGTACTTC
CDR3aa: CASSQGQTYEQYF

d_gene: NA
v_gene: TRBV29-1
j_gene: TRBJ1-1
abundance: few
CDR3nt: TGCAGCGTTGGACAGGTTATGAACACTGAAGCTTTCTTT
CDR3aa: CSVGQVMNTEAFF

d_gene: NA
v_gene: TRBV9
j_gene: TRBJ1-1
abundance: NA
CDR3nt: TGTGCCAGCAGCGTAGGGGTGGGAACAGGTGCTTTCTTT
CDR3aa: CASSVGVGTGAFF

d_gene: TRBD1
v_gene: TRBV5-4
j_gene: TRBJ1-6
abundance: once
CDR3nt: TGTGCCAGCAGCCCGGGACAGAGCGGCTCCCATAATTCACCCCTCCACTTT
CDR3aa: CASSPGQSGSHNSPLHF

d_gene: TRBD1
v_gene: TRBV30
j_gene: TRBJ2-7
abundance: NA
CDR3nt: TGTGCCTTCGACAGGGGAATAGCCTACGAGCAGTACTTC
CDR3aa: CAFDRGIAYEQYF

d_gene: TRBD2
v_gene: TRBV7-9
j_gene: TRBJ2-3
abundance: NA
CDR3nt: TGTGCCAGCAGCCCCGGGACTAGCGTGACAGATACGCAGTATTTT
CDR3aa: CASSPGTSVTDTQYF

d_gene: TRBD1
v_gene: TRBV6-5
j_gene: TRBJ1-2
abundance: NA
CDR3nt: TGTGCCAGCACCAAAGACAGGGAGCACTATGGCTACACCTTC
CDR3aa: CASTKDREHYGYTF

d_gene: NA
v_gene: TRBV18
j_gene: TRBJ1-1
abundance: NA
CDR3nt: TGTGCCAGCTCACCGTTCGAGGGCGCACGAGCTGAAGCTTTCTTT
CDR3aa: CASSPFEGARAEAFF

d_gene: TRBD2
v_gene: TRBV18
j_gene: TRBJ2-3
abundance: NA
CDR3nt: TGTGCCAGCTCACCACCACGGGTGGGCGGGGGGAGCACAGATACGCAGTATTTT
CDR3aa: CASSPPRVGGGSTDTQYF

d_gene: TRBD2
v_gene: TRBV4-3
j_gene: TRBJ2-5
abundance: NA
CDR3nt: TGCGCCAGCAGCCAAGATGTTGAACTAGCGGGGAGGCAAGAGACCCAGTACTTC
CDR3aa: CASSQDVELAGRQETQYF

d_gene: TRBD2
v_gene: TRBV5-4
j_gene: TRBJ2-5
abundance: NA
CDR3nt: TGTGCCAGCAGCTTCGGGGGGGCCGGGGAGACCCAGTACTTC
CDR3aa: CASSFGGAGETQYF